This T cell receptor (beta chain) originates from a study of PD-1 blockade in classical Hodgkin lymphoma. Study-level background: Patients were dosed intravenously with nivolumab at 3 mg/kg every 2 weeks.

Germline loops: CDR1 SGHRS, CDR2 YFSETQ. The ends were cut back, 0 bases at V and 6 bases at J, with 7 bases in the middle. The CDR3 totals 13 residues. A word on this clone: Its antigen remains unknown.

Assay: immunoSEQ multiplex PCR; the TCRdb copy retains only in-frame clones and omits some. The table records over 60,000 clones, under 95% of them present only once. Indicated time point: cycle 4 day 1 (C4D1), after 6 weeks of nivolumab. Each patient's relapse followed autologous stem cell transplantation, and brentuximab vedotin exposure varied. Complete response, partial response or progressive disease constituted the best responses recorded. Study observations and caveats: Those starting nivolumab under 1 year post-ASCT were excluded.

This receptor was identified in a human donor with classical Hodgkin lymphoma. This specimen consisted of peripheral blood mononuclear cells (PBMCs), obtained before the fourth cycle of nivolumab. The rearrangement joins TRBV5-1 to TRBJ2-1; D unresolved. CDR3 sequence: CASSLDGINEQFF. DNA for the CDR3: TGCGCCAGCAGCTTGGACGGTATCAATGAGCAGTTCTTC.